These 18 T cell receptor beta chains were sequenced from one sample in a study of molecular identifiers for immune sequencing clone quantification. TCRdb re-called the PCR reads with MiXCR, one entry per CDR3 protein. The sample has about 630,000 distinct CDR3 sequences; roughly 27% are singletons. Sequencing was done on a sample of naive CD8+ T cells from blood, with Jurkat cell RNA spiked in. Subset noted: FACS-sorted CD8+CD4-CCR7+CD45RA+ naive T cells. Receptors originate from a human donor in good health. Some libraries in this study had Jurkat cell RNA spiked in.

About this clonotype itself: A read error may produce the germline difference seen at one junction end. This CDR3 is CASSLGLKNTQYF. For the CDR3, the DNA is TGTGCCAGCAGCTTGGGGCTGAAAAACACTCAGTACTTC. The J gene is TRBJ2-4, the V gene TRBV13, with D possibly being TRBD1 (5 bases). The CDR3 consists of 13 residues. The germline CDR1 and CDR2 sequences are PRHDT and FYEKMQ (reference sequence).

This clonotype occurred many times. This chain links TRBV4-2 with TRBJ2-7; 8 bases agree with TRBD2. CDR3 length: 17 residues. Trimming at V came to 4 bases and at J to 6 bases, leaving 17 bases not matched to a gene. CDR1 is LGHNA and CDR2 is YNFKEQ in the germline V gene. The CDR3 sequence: CASSLKPAVSGSGEQYF. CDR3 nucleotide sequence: TGTGCCAGCAGCCTCAAACCCGCTGTGAGCGGGAGCGGCGAGCAGTACTTC.

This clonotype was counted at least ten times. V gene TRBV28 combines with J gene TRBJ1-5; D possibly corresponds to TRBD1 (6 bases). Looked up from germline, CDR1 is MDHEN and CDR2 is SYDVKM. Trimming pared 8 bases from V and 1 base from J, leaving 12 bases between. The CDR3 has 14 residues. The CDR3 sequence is CASQEGVSNQPQHF. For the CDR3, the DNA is TGTGCCAGCCAAGAGGGGGTGAGCAATCAGCCCCAGCATTTT.

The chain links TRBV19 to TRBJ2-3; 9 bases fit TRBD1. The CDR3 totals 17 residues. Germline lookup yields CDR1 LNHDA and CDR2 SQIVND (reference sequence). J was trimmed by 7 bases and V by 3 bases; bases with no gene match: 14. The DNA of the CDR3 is TGTGCCAGTAGTATGGGACAGGGCCTTCTTGCCAAAAATACGCAGTATTTT. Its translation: CASSMGQGLLAKNTQYF.

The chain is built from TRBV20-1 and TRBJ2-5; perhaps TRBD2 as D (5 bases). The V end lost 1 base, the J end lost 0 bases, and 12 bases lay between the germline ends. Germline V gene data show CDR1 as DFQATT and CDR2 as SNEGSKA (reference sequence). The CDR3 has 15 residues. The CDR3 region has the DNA TGCAGTGCTAGAGCAGCCGAGCGGTACCAAGAGACCCAGTACTTC. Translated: CSARAAERYQETQYF.

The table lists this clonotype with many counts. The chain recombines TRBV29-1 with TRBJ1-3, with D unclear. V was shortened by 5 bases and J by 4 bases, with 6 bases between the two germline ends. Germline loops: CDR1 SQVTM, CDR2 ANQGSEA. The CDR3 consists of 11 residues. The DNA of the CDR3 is TGCAGCGTTTCAAAGGGAAACACCATATATTTT. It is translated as CSVSKGNTIYF. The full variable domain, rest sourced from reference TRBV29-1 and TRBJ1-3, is SAVISQKPSRDICQRGTSLTIQCQVDSQVTMMFWYRQQPGQSLTLIATANQGSEATYESGFVIDKFPISRPNLTFSTLTVSNMSPEDSSIYLCSVSKGNTIYFGEGSWLTVV.

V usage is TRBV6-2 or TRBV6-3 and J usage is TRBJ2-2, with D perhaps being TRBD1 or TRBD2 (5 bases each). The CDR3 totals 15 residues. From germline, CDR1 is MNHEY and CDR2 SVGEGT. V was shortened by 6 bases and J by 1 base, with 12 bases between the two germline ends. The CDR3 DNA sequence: TGTGCCAGCAGGAGGGGATTAGAGAACACCGGGGAGCTGTTTTTT. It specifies CASRRGLENTGELFF.

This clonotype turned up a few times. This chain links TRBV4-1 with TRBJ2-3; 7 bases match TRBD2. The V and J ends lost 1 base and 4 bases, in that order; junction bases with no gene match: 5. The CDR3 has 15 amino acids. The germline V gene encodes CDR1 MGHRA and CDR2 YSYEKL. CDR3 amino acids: CASSQGAGVADTQYF. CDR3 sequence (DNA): TGCGCCAGCAGCCAAGGGGCGGGAGTGGCAGATACGCAGTATTTT.

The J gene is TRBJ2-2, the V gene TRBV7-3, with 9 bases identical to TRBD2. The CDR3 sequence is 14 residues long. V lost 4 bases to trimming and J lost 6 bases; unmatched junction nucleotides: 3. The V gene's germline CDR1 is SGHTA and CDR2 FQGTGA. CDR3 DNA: TGTGCCAGCAGCTCGTTAGCGGGAGCCGGGGAGCTGTTTTTT. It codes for CASSSLAGAGELFF.

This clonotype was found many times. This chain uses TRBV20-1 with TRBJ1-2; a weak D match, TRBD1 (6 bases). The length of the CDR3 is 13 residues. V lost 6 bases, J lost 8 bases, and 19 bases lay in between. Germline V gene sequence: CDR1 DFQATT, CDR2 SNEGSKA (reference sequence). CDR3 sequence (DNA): TGCAGTGCCATAGCCACAGGGAGTGAAGGCTACACCTTC. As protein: CSAIATGSEGYTF.

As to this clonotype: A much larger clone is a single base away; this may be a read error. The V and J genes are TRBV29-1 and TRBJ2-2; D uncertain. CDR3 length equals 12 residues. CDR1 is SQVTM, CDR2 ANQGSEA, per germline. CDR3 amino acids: CTVEDIPGELFF. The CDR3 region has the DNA TGCACCGTTGAAGATATTCCCGGGGAGCTGTTTTTT.

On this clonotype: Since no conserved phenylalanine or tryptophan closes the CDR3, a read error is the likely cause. The chain's CDR3 is CASSPLTEWTGNEKLFL. CDR3 bases: TGTGCCAGCAGCCCGCTGACGGAATGGACGGGTAATGAAAAACTGTTTCTT. The chain combines TRBV7-9 with TRBJ1-4; D unclear. Looked up from germline, CDR1 is SEHNR and CDR2 is FQNEAQ (reference sequence). V was trimmed by 5 bases and J by 4 bases, leaving 20 bases between them. The CDR3 spans 17 residues.

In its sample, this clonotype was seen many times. The CDR3 sequence is CSARDRDSLISYEQYF. In DNA form, the CDR3 reads TGCAGTGCTAGAGACCGGGACTCCCTTATCTCCTACGAGCAGTACTTC. The V and J genes are TRBV20-1 and TRBJ2-7, with D possibly matching TRBD2 (6 bases). Germline-derived CDR1 and CDR2 are DFQATT and SNEGSKA (reference sequence). Trimming cost V 0 bases and J 0 bases, with 15 bases left between them. The CDR3 is made up of 16 amino acids.

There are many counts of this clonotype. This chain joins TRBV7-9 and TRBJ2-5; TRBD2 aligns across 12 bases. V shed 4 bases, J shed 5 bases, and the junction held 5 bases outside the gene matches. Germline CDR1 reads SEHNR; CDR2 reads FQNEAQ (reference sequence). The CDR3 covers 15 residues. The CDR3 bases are TGTGCCAGCAGCTCTCTAGCGGGGGGGCCGGAGACCCAGTACTTC. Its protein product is CASSSLAGGPETQYF.

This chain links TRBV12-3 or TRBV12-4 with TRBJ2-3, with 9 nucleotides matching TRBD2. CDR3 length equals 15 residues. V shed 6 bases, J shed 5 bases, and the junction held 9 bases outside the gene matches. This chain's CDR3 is CASSPTSGLLDTQYF. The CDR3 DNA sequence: TGTGCCAGCAGCCCGACTAGCGGCCTTTTAGATACGCAGTATTTT.

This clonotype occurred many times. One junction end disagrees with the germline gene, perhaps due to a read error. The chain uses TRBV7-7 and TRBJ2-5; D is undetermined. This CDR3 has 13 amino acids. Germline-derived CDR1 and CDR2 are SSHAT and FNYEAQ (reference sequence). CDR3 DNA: TGTGCTAGCAGCCCCCTCGAGGATGAGACCCAGTACTTC. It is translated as CASSPLEDETQYF.

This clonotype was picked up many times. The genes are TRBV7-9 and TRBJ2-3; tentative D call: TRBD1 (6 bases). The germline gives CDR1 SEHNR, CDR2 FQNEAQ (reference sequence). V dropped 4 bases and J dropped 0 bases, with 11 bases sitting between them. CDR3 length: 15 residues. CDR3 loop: CASSWRQDSTDTQYF. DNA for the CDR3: TGTGCCAGCAGCTGGAGACAGGATAGCACAGATACGCAGTATTTT. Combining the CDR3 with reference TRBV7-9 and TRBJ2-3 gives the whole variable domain DTGVSQNPRHKITKRGQNVTFRCDPISEHNRLYWYRQTLGQGPEFLTYFQNEAQLEKSRLLSDRFSAERPKGSFSTLEIQRTEQGDSAMYLCASSWRQDSTDTQYFGPGTRLTVL.

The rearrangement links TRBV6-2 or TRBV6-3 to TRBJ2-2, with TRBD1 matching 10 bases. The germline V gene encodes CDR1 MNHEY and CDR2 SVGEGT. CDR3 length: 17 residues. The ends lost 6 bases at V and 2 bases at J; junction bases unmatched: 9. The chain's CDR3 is CASSQMDRGVNTGELFF. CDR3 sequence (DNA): TGTGCCAGCAGCCAGATGGACAGGGGGGTTAACACCGGGGAGCTGTTTTTT.